The 14 T cell receptor beta chains listed next were all sequenced from one sample in a study of early T cells in non-severe SARS-CoV-2 infection (dated by TCRdb to the early 2020s). Libraries came from 5' RACE. The data were produced on a NextSeq 500. TCRdb reprocessing: public reads trimmed at Q25 with fastp, clones called with MiXCR, in-frame beta chains kept. CDR3 protein duplicates are merged, each entry listing the most common genes and DNA. The sample table shows roughly 40,000 distinct CDR3 sequences, and roughly 6% are seen once. Jointly, the top ten make up 5.9% of the sample. The specimen sequenced was whole blood. These receptors were taken from an adult who was a healthcare worker with PCR-confirmed SARS-CoV-2 infection or an uninfected control (not recorded which).

The chain carries TRBV20-1 and TRBJ2-5, with D uncertain. In germline, CDR1 is DFQATT, CDR2 SNEGSKA (reference sequence). With 3 bases removed from V and 5 bases from J, the gap between germline ends came to 13 bases. The CDR3 loop spans 13 amino acids. This CDR3 reads CSASRGIGETQYF. The DNA for the CDR3 is TGCAGTGCTAGCCGTGGGATCGGGGAGACCCAGTACTTC.

In its sample, this clonotype was seen a few times. The J gene is TRBJ2-2, the V gene TRBV7-9; 7 nucleotides line up with TRBD1. V lost 5 bases, J lost 5 bases, and 14 bases stayed unmatched. CDR3 length equals 17 residues. In germline, CDR1 is SEHNR, CDR2 FQNEAQ (reference sequence). The CDR3 DNA reads TGTGCCAGCAGCCAAGACAGGGCCGAAGTCCCTACCGGGGAGCTGTTTTTT. Its protein is CASSQDRAEVPTGELFF. Supplemented by reference TRBV7-9 and TRBJ2-2, the full variable domain reads DTGVSQNPRHKITKRGQNVTFRCDPISEHNRLYWYRQTLGQGPEFLTYFQNEAQLEKSRLLSDRFSAERPKGSFSTLEIQRTEQGDSAMYLCASSQDRAEVPTGELFFGEGSRLTVL.

V gene TRBV18 combines with J gene TRBJ1-4; the D is unclear. V was shortened by 4 bases and J by 3 bases, with 12 bases between the two germline ends. The germline V gene has CDR1 KGHSH and CDR2 LQKENI. This CDR3 comprises 15 residues. The CDR3, as DNA: TGTGCCAGCTCACTACGGACGGAAGCTAATGAAAAACTGTTTTTT. Amino acid sequence: CASSLRTEANEKLFF.

The rearrangement joins TRBV6-2 or TRBV6-3 to TRBJ1-1, with TRBD1 as a possible D gene (5 bases). V was clipped by 8 bases and J by 6 bases, with 16 bases between them. CDR1 and CDR2 from the germline V gene are MNHEY and SVGEGT. The CDR3 has 13 residues. The CDR3 region has the DNA TGTGCCAGCGGCACACAGGTCAACCCTGAAGCTTTCTTT. It yields the protein CASGTQVNPEAFF.

There are a few counts of this clonotype. The genes are TRBV7-9 and TRBJ1-1; the match to TRBD1 covers 8 bases. Germline V gene sequence: CDR1 SEHNR, CDR2 FQNEAQ (reference sequence). The V and J ends lost 5 bases and 1 base, in that order; junction bases with no gene match: 6. The CDR3 has 15 amino acids. CDR3: CASSSWTGRNTEAFF. The CDR3 region has the DNA TGTGCCAGCAGCAGTTGGACAGGGCGGAACACTGAAGCTTTCTTT.

This clonotype has more than one count but fewer than ten. This chain uses TRBV10-2 with TRBJ1-1, with D perhaps TRBD1 (6 bases). V was clipped by 5 bases and J by 11 bases, with 18 bases between them. CDR3 size: 13 residues. The germline gives CDR1 WSHSY, CDR2 SAAADI. The CDR3 sequence is CASSTSDRLRAFF. The CDR3 region has the DNA TGCGCCAGCAGTACCTCAGACAGGTTGCGCGCTTTCTTT.

This clonotype was detected many times. The chain links TRBV4-2 to TRBJ1-5; D remains ambiguous. The CDR3 sequence is 14 residues long. CDR1 is LGHNA and CDR2 is YNFKEQ in the germline V gene. Trimming pared 0 bases from V and 5 bases from J, leaving 8 bases between. CDR3 nucleotides: TGTGCCAGCAGCCAAGATATTGGGGATCAGCCCCAGCATTTT. This codes for CASSQDIGDQPQHF.

The rearrangement links TRBV5-6 to TRBJ2-7, with 7 nucleotides matching TRBD1. The V gene's germline CDR1 is SGHDT and CDR2 YYEEEE. J was trimmed by 4 bases and V by 4 bases; bases with no gene match: 11. CDR3 length: 15 amino acids. CDR3 protein: CASSLVDGTVYEQYF. In DNA, the CDR3 is TGTGCCAGCAGCCTGGTAGACGGGACAGTATACGAGCAGTACTTC.

The chain carries TRBV3-1 and TRBJ2-7; no clear D. V was clipped by 0 bases and J by 0 bases, with 6 bases between them. The CDR3 spans 14 residues. Germline CDR1 is LGHDT and CDR2 is YNNKEL (reference sequence). CDR3 bases: TGTGCCAGCAGCCAAGACCCGAGCTCCTACGAGCAGTACTTC. It translates to CASSQDPSSYEQYF.

There are a few counts of this clonotype. J is TRBJ2-2 and V is TRBV12-3 or TRBV12-4, with 9 bases lining up with TRBD2. The CDR3 has 16 residues. V shed 6 bases, J shed 3 bases, and the junction held 8 bases outside the gene matches. CDR3 protein: CASRYTLAGHTGELFF. The CDR3 DNA sequence: TGTGCCAGCAGATATACCCTAGCGGGGCACACCGGGGAGCTGTTTTTT.

V is TRBV9 and J is TRBJ1-2; D perhaps matches TRBD1 (5 bases). Deletions cut 0 bases from V and 0 bases from J, with 15 bases between. This CDR3 contains 17 residues. Germline CDR1 reads SGDLS; CDR2 reads YYNGEE. CDR3 residues: CASSVAGQSGANYGYTF. CDR3 bases: TGTGCCAGCAGCGTAGCAGGGCAGTCCGGGGCTAACTATGGCTACACCTTC. Looking up the rest from reference TRBV9 and TRBJ1-2 gives the full variable domain: DSGVTQTPKHLITATGQRVTLRCSPRSGDLSVYWYQQSLDQGLQFLIQYYNGEERAKGNILERFSAQQFPDLHSELNLSSLELGDSALYFCASSVAGQSGANYGYTFGSGTRLTVV.

This clonotype was counted a few times. V and J are TRBV4-3 and TRBJ1-3; TRBD1 might be the D (6 bases). The CDR3 runs 16 residues. The germline CDR1 and CDR2 sequences are LGHNA and YSLEER. V lost 3 bases and J lost 6, with 18 bases in between. In DNA form, the CDR3 reads TGCGCCAGCAGCCAGACAAGGACAGCGCCACAAAACACCATATATTTT. This encodes CASSQTRTAPQNTIYF.

V and J are TRBV6-6 and TRBJ2-2; no clear D. V lost 6 bases to trimming and J lost 3 bases, with 11 bases between them. The CDR3 contains 14 residues. Germline V gene lookup returns CDR1 MNHNY and CDR2 SVGAGI (reference sequence). The CDR3 loop reads CASSNIGYTGELFF. In DNA form, the CDR3 reads TGTGCCAGCAGCAACATTGGTTACACCGGGGAGCTGTTTTTT.

This chain uses TRBV20-1 with TRBJ2-3; TRBD1 matches at 9 bases. This CDR3 has 15 residues. V lost 1 base and J lost 3; bases outside the gene matches: 5. In germline, CDR1 is DFQATT, CDR2 SNEGSKA (reference sequence). The CDR3 region is CSARVGDRDTDTQYF. The CDR3 nucleotides read TGCAGTGCTAGAGTAGGGGACAGGGATACAGATACGCAGTATTTT.